This T cell receptor (beta chain) is drawn from a study of blood T cell repertoires in COVID-19. The CDR3 runs to 16 residues. J lost 0 bases, V lost 3 bases, and 4 bases had no gene match. The germline V gene encodes CDR1 SGHRS and CDR2 YFSETQ. Repertoires were generated with immunoSEQ multiplex PCR, while TCRdb's copy carries only in-frame clones and drops some. The data hold 95,000 to 150,000 clones, with 82% observed a single time. Material for sequencing was peripheral blood. This sequence was found in a woman aged 65 to 85 with acute or convalescent COVID-19. The chain links TRBV5-1 to TRBJ2-1, with 9 bases aligning to TRBD2. The CDR3 region is CASSYSTSGSYNEQFF. In DNA form, the CDR3 reads TGCGCCAGCAGCTACTCGACTAGCGGCTCCTACAATGAGCAGTTCTTC.